This is a list of T cell receptor beta chains from one sample in a study of CD8 T cells in ankylosing spondylitis. A single record per CDR3 protein comes from TCRdb applying MiXCR to the 5' RACE reads. Altogether tens of thousands of distinct CDR3 sequences are present, approximately 5% being singletons, with the ten largest covering about 2.2%. The specimen was blood, either unsorted or a sorted T cell fraction (not recorded which). The receptors here all came from a male donor with ankylosing spondylitis or in good health (not recorded which). CDR3s include the opening cysteine and the closing phenylalanine or tryptophan. D genes are given only for firm matches. Size is stated as once, few, many or a size class.

V gene: TRBV5-1
clone size: many
J gene: TRBJ2-1
D gene: NA
CDR3 DNA: TGCGCCAGCAGCTCAGTGGCAGGGTACAATGAGCAGTTCTTC
CDR3 protein: CASSSVAGYNEQFF

V gene: TRBV3-1
clone size: many
J gene: TRBJ2-1
D gene: NA
CDR3 DNA: TGTGCCAGCAGCCAAGATAGAACGGGAGAGCAGTTCTTC
CDR3 protein: CASSQDRTGEQFF

V gene: TRBV24-1
clone size: many
J gene: TRBJ2-4
D gene: TRBD1
CDR3 DNA: TGTGCCACCAGCCAATGGACAGGGACGGTTCTGGCCAAAAACATTCAGTACTTC
CDR3 protein: CATSQWTGTVLAKNIQYF

V gene: TRBV4-3
clone size: many
J gene: TRBJ1-3
D gene: NA
CDR3 DNA: TGCGCCAGCAGCCAAGTCGTTACGGTAAACTCTGGAAACACCATATATTTT
CDR3 protein: CASSQVVTVNSGNTIYF

V gene: TRBV12-3/TRBV12-4
clone size: many
J gene: TRBJ1-5
D gene: NA
CDR3 DNA: TGTGCCAGCAGTCGGACACAGGATCAGCCCCAGCATTTT
CDR3 protein: CASSRTQDQPQHF

V gene: TRBV28
clone size: many
J gene: TRBJ1-2
D gene: NA
CDR3 DNA: TGTGCCACAAGGACGGTTTGGGCCTCGTCTAACTATGGCTACACCTTC
CDR3 protein: CATRTVWASSNYGYTF

V gene: TRBV10-3
clone size: many
J gene: TRBJ2-3
D gene: NA
CDR3 DNA: TGTGCCATCAGTAGGACTATCACTTCAAGCACAGATACGCAGTATTTT
CDR3 protein: CAISRTITSSTDTQYF

V gene: TRBV2
clone size: many
J gene: TRBJ2-1
D gene: NA
CDR3 DNA: TGTGCCAGCAGCCTTTCGGGCCCGGCCTACAATGAGCAGTTCTTC
CDR3 protein: CASSLSGPAYNEQFF

V gene: TRBV10-3
clone size: many
J gene: TRBJ2-7
D gene: NA
CDR3 DNA: TGTGCCATCAGTGAGTCTATGGCGGGCGTAGTACGCGAGCAGTACTTC
CDR3 protein: CAISESMAGVVREQYF

V gene: TRBV29-1
clone size: many
J gene: TRBJ1-1
D gene: NA
CDR3 DNA: TGCAGCTTGGGGGGGAACACTGAAGCTTTCTTT
CDR3 protein: CSLGGNTEAFF

V gene: TRBV20-1
clone size: many
J gene: TRBJ2-3
D gene: TRBD2
CDR3 DNA: TGCAGTGCGACGGGACTAGCGGGCACAGATACGCAGTATTTT
CDR3 protein: CSATGLAGTDTQYF

V gene: TRBV6-5
clone size: many
J gene: TRBJ2-7
D gene: NA
CDR3 DNA: TGTGCCAGCAGTTTCCTAGGAGGGACTGGGACCTACGAGCAGTACTTC
CDR3 protein: CASSFLGGTGTYEQYF

V gene: TRBV7-6
clone size: many
J gene: TRBJ1-6
D gene: NA
CDR3 DNA: TGTGCCAGCAGCTTAGCAGGCGGTAGTTCACCCCTCCACTTT
CDR3 protein: CASSLAGGSSPLHF

V gene: TRBV28
clone size: many
J gene: TRBJ1-2
D gene: TRBD1
CDR3 DNA: TGTGCCAGCAGTCCACAGGGACAGGCCAATAACTATGGCTACACCTTC
CDR3 protein: CASSPQGQANNYGYTF

V gene: TRBV20-1
clone size: many
J gene: TRBJ1-5
D gene: NA
CDR3 DNA: TGCAGTGGCCGCCAAACAGGGAACGTCGGCAATCAGCCCCAGCATTTT
CDR3 protein: CSGRQTGNVGNQPQHF